This T cell receptor beta chain was sequenced in a study of shared clonotypes between healthy human individuals (dated by TCRdb to 2020 to 2022). Broadly, across the study: The cohort included three men and a couple of women between 18 and 49 years of age. For each donor, three plates each were used for CD4 naive and CD4 memory, two plates were used for CD8 naive, and one plate was used for CD8 memory. The study deeply sequenced blood TCR repertoires of five healthy adults to estimate repertoire size and the extent of clonotype sharing between individuals. Libraries were prepared and TCR repertoires were sequenced by different laboratories using diverse techniques, in order to increase sequencing depth and limit assay-specific biases. Each donor's leukapheresis produced roughly between roughly 0.94 and 9.5 billion PBMCs. Beyond this particular receptor, the publication reports: Because the study included only a small number of donors, the genetic and exposure-history diversity represented was limited. When several donors were compared, the shared fraction of clonotypes was 5% to 6.5% for naive CD4, approximately 3.3% for naive CD8, 2.3% for memory CD4, and roughly 0.43% for memory CD8. Pairwise subsampling indicated that sequencing depth was expected to affect the degree of clonotype sharing among donors. Higher generation probabilities were observed for clonotypes shared by all four sorted-subset donors than for non-shared clonotypes. Only blood was sampled, and tissue TCR repertoires likely differ from those in blood. Even with the large sequencing depth, rarefaction of the sorted-subset datasets indicated that sequencing was incomplete. Naive subsets generally had larger estimated clonotype richness than memory subsets.

The donors were healthy, HIV-negative adults who had no recently reported acute infections or vaccinations. Every donor was a Caucasian adult living in Nashville, Tennessee, USA. CD4+ T cells were enriched by magnetic negative selection, after which naive cells were positively selected on CD45RA and the negative fraction was taken as the memory subset. Blood was obtained by leukapheresis, after which PBMCs were separated by Ficoll-Histopaque density gradient centrifugation and cryopreserved in liquid nitrogen vapor phase. Analytical flow cytometry was used to check the purity and quantity of every magnetically sorted T cell population. From each sorted fraction, genomic DNA was isolated and quantified by UV absorbance on a Nanodrop 2000c. In the case of this clone: It lacks a known antigen. Qualities for individual bases were not recorded, and no much larger clone is one base off.

The CDR3 covers 13 residues, taking in both the cysteine and the phenylalanine. Of the read, only the CDR3 DNA is kept; its 39 bases are in frame from base 1. The germline V gene yields SGHVS for CDR1 and FQNEAQ for CDR2. At the junction V is shortened by 0 bases and J by 5 bases, with 6 bases in between. Using the deep immunoSEQ assay, TCR CDR3 regions were amplified from genomic DNA by multiplex PCR. Extracted genomic DNA from each cell subset was distributed evenly across all wells of several immunoSEQ 96-well plates, and each plate was treated as a replicate. For sorted subsets, each replicate PCR was loaded with about 0.2 ug genomic DNA, equivalent to approximately 27,000 T cell genomes. Purified libraries were quantified with a Qubit 3.0 fluorometer, sized on a Bioanalyzer 2100, and re-quantified with the KAPA Library Quantification kit. Every immunoSEQ 96-well plate was sequenced on a dedicated single-read 150-cycle Illumina NextSeq 550 flow cell. Under the source paper's analysis protocol: Because the immunoSEQ output held only junctional sequences and lacked quality scores, the filtering could not match the filtering applied to full-length reads. Sequences were annotated with PyIR, a Python wrapper for IgBLAST v1.9, using IMGT germline references to assign V/J genes and CDR3. Reads were filtered out if the reads had weak V/J assignments (E-value above 1e-6), no CDR3, stop codons, out-of-frame junctions, or ambiguous translated residues. V3J clonotypes were defined as sequences sharing the same inferred V gene, J gene, and CDR3 amino acid sequence. To compute the percentage overlap between repertoires, the number of shared unique clonotypes was divided by the size of the smaller repertoire. Richness of each repertoire was evaluated using RTK rarefaction, the Chao1 estimator, and Recon v2.1 estimates of unobserved clonotypes. Generation probabilities for all TCRbeta clonotypes obtained by the gDNA method from a handful of donors were computed using OLGA. In its TCRdb copy, this immuneACCESS table keeps in-frame sequences only and misses some clones. Where compared with another copy, unresolved V genes explain less than half of these, and the others have no known cause. V and J calls and clone size are copied from that table; D and trimming were computed from the DNA. The sample table contains over 850,000 clones; only one count was recorded for approximately 78% of them. Of the sample, around 0.6% is held by the ten largest clones.

Input material: memory CD4+ T cells from PBMCs. The cell subset or site label of this sample denotes: CD45RA-negative fraction. The clonotype originates from a man aged 18-30 years in good health. Some clones in this sample may be carry-over from other donors' samples. This receptor chain uses TRBV7-8 and TRBJ2-3; D gene: possibly TRBD2, on 5 matching bases. At the DNA level, the sequence is TGTGCCAGCAGCTTAGCGGGAGAAGATACGCAGTATTTT. Protein translation: CASSLAGEDTQYF.